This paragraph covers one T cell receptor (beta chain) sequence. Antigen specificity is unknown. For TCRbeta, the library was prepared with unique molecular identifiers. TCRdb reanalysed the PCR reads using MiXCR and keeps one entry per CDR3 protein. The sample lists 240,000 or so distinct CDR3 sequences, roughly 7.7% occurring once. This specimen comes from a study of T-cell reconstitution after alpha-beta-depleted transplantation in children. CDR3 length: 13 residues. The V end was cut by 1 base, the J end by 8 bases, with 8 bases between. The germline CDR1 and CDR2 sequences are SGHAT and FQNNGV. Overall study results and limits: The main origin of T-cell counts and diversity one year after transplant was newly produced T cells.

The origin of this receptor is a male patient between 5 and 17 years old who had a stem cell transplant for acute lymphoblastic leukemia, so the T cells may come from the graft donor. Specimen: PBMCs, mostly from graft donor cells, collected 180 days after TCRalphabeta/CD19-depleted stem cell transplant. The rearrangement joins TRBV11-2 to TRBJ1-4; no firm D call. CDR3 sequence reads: CASSLVQGEKLFF. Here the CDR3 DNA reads TGTGCCAGCAGCTTAGTCCAAGGGGAAAAACTGTTTTTT.